The clone carrying this T cell receptor beta chain was seen a handful of times. The antigen is undetermined. A single record per CDR3 protein comes from TCRdb applying MiXCR to the 5' RACE reads. This repertoire shows 350,000 to 500,000 distinct CDR3 sequences, about 20% found once; its top ten account for 20% to 25%. The entry originates in a study of T-cell memory formation after mild COVID-19. Overall study: Among the donors, TCR clusters were largely specific to each donor.

Germline V gene data show CDR1 as LGHNA and CDR2 as YNFKEQ. The CDR3 runs 15 residues. With 2 bases removed from V and 6 bases from J, the gap between germline ends came to 14 bases. Study-level results: The study found balanced CD4/CD8 in clones contracting day 15 to 85 and a CD4+ lean in later expanders.

This receptor was identified in a man between 18 and 29 years old who had mild COVID-19 (a few samples of this study predate the infection). Cell type and time point are not known. The sample consisted of PBMCs or a T cell subset sorted from them (not recorded which). The rearrangement uses TRBV4-2 and TRBJ1-5; maybe TRBD1 (6 bases). The CDR3: CASSQRDTPSQPQHF. In DNA form, the CDR3 reads TGTGCCAGCAGCCAACGGGACACCCCAAGTCAGCCCCAGCATTTT.